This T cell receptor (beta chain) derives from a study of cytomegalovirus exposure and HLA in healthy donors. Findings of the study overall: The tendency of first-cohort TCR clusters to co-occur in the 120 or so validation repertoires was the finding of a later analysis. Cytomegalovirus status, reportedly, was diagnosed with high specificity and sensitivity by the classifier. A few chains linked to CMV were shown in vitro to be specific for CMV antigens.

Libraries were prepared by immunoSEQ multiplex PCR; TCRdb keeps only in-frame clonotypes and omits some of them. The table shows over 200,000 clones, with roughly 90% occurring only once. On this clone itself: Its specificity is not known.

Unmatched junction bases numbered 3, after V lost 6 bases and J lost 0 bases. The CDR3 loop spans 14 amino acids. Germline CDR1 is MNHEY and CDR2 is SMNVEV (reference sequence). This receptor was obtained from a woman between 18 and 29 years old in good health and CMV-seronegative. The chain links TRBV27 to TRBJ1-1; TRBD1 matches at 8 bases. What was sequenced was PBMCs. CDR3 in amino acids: CASRPGQVNTEAFF. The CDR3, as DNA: TGTGCCAGCAGGCCGGGACAGGTGAACACTGAAGCTTTCTTT.